These T cell receptor beta chains were read from a single sample in a study of blood T cell repertoires in COVID-19. Method: immunoSEQ multiplex PCR; TCRdb's copy keeps in-frame clones and lacks some. The sample shows over 70,000 clones, 75% to 90% of them seen only once. The sequenced sample consisted of peripheral blood. These receptors were obtained from a woman older than 75 with acute or convalescent COVID-19. CDR3s include the opening cysteine and the closing phenylalanine or tryptophan. The D gene is left open where the match is weak. A row's size may be missing; if present it is once, few, many or a size class.

cdr3_length j_call v_call d_call clone_size cdr3_nt cdr3_aa
16 TRBJ2-1 TRBV4-1 TRBD2 many TGCGCCAGCAGCCTTATCAGACTAGCGGTTTACAATGAGCAGTTCTTC CASSLIRLAVYNEQFF
16 TRBJ2-5 TRBV27 . few TGTGCCAGCAGTTCCTACAGGGAAGGCCTCCAAGAGACCCAGTACTTC CASSSYREGLQETQYF
17 TRBJ2-1 TRBV11-2 TRBD2 . TGTGCCAGCAGCTTCGGGCTAGCGGGGGACCTCCACAATGAGCAGTTCTTC CASSFGLAGDLHNEQFF
13 TRBJ1-1 TRBV19 . . TGTGCCAGTAGTATAGCAGGGGCCGCCGGAGCTTTCTTT CASSIAGAAGAFF
16 TRBJ2-2 TRBV24-1 . . TGTGCCACCAGTGATCCTAGACAGGCGAACACCGGGGAGCTGTTTTTT CATSDPRQANTGELFF
15 TRBJ2-2 TRBV6-5 TRBD1 few TGTGCCAGCCGCCGGACAGGGATAAACACCGGGGAGCTGTTTTTT CASRRTGINTGELFF
15 TRBJ2-3 TRBV7-2 . few TGTGCCAGCAGCTTAGGGGGACTTCTCTCCGATACGCAGTATTTT CASSLGGLLSDTQYF
15 TRBJ2-3 TRBV9 TRBD1 . TGTGCCAGCAGCCCGACAGGGACGTTGGGAGATACGCAGTATTTT CASSPTGTLGDTQYF
15 TRBJ1-4 TRBV7-9 TRBD1 . TGTGCCAGCAGCTTAGTGACAGGGGGGCGAGAAAAACTGTTTTTT CASSLVTGGREKLFF
16 TRBJ2-3 TRBV6-2/TRBV6-3 TRBD2 . TGTGCCAGCAGTTACAGGGGACTAGCGGCTATAGATACGCAGTATTTT CASSYRGLAAIDTQYF
13 TRBJ1-5 TRBV10-3 . . TGTGCCATCGGAAAGGGGGTAGATCAGCCCCAGCATTTT CAIGKGVDQPQHF
12 TRBJ2-2 TRBV6-4 . . TGTGCCAGCAGTGCCGGTACCGGGGAGCTGTTTTTT CASSAGTGELFF
16 TRBJ2-1 TRBV19 TRBD2 . TGTGCCAGTAGTATTGGGGGGGGAGGATCCTACAATGAGCAGTTCTTC CASSIGGGGSYNEQFF
15 TRBJ2-5 TRBV30 TRBD2 . TGTGCCTGGACTATAGCGGGATGGCGGCAAGAGACCCAGTACTTC CAWTIAGWRQETQYF
15 TRBJ2-3 TRBV5-5 . few TGTGCCAGCAGCTTGGTTCAGGGGGGTACAGATACGCAGTATTTT CASSLVQGGTDTQYF
13 TRBJ2-7 TRBV6-6 . once TGTGCCAGCAGTTATACAGACGCCTACGAGCAGTACTTC CASSYTDAYEQYF
14 TRBJ2-3 TRBV7-2 . . TGTGCCAGCAGCTTAGGCCTCCTGGGCGATACGCAGTATTTT CASSLGLLGDTQYF
13 TRBJ2-7 TRBV12-3/TRBV12-4 . . TGTGCCAGCAGCTCCCAGAATTCCTACGAGCAGTACTTC CASSSQNSYEQYF
14 TRBJ2-4 TRBV5-1 TRBD1 . TGCGCCAGCAGCACAAGACAGGGACCAGACATTCAGTACTTC CASSTRQGPDIQYF
17 TRBJ2-3 TRBV27 . . TGTGCCAGCAGGAACTTTCGTGGGAGAGATCACGCAGATACGCAGTATTTT CASRNFRGRDHADTQYF
15 TRBJ2-1 TRBV9 . . TGTGCCAGCAGCCCAAGCGGAAGCTCCTACAATGAGCAGTTCTTC CASSPSGSSYNEQFF
14 TRBJ1-1 TRBV10-3 . few TGTGCCATCAGTGAGGGGGACTTAAACACTGAAGCTTTCTTT CAISEGDLNTEAFF
14 TRBJ2-1 TRBV24-1 TRBD2 . TGTGCCACCAGCGAGCGGGAGGGAGGCGATGAGCAGTTCTTC CATSEREGGDEQFF
16 TRBJ1-3 TRBV6-1 . . TGTGCCAGCAGTGAGGTCAGGGATGGATCTGGAAACACCATATATTTT CASSEVRDGSGNTIYF
17 TRBJ2-3 TRBV11-2 . . TGTGCCAGCAGCTTACGGCGCGGGGGCCATAGCACAGATACGCAGTATTTT CASSLRRGGHSTDTQYF
20 TRBJ2-2 TRBV5-1 TRBD2 . TGCGCCAGCAGCTTGGTCCCGGGACTAGCGGGGGACCTAGCCACCGGGGAGCTGTTTTTT CASSLVPGLAGDLATGELFF
15 TRBJ2-5 TRBV5-1 TRBD2 . TGCGCCAGCAGCTATTCAGCGGGAGAGGGGGAGACCCAGTACTTC CASSYSAGEGETQYF
17 TRBJ2-1 TRBV20-1 . . TGCAGTGCTAGTGGTCCCTTGGCGGTCACGGGAGAGAATGAGCAGTTCTTC CSASGPLAVTGENEQFF
14 TRBJ1-1 TRBV11-2 . . TGTGCCAGCAGCTTATTTCTGGGGGGCACTGAAGCTTTCTTT CASSLFLGGTEAFF
15 TRBJ2-7 TRBV5-6 . . TGTGCCAGCAGCTTGGCTGGCAGTTCTCCCTACGAGCAGTACTTC CASSLAGSSPYEQYF
13 TRBJ1-1 TRBV6-5 . . TGTGCCAGCAGTATTCCAGGGCTCTCAGAAGCTTTCTTT CASSIPGLSEAFF
12 TRBJ2-2 TRBV6-5 . . TGTGCCAGCAGAGTAGCCACCGGGGAGCTGTTTTTT CASRVATGELFF
14 TRBJ2-7 TRBV9 . . TGTGCCAGCAGCCCAGCCCCAGGGACCTACGAGCAGTACTTC CASSPAPGTYEQYF
12 TRBJ1-1 TRBV2 . many TGTGCCAGCAGGACTCCGAACACTGAAGCTTTCTTT CASRTPNTEAFF
13 TRBJ1-1 TRBV6-5 TRBD1 . TGTGCCAGCAGGTGGACAGGGAACACTGAAGCTTTCTTT CASRWTGNTEAFF
12 TRBJ2-1 TRBV10-1 . . TGCGCACTGACGGGGTTGGGGAATGAGCAGTTCTTC CALTGLGNEQFF
16 TRBJ2-2 TRBV7-8 . . TGTGCCAGCAGCGATGGGGGGGCGAGGGGCACCGGGGAGCTGTTTTTT CASSDGGARGTGELFF
14 TRBJ1-2 TRBV3-1/TRBV3-2 TRBD1 . TGTGCCAGCAGCCCCCGTGACAGGGGAGCTGGCTACACCTTC CASSPRDRGAGYTF
14 TRBJ1-2 TRBV7-9 . few TGTGCCAGCAGCTTAGGCAGGGGTGGATATGGCTACACCTTC CASSLGRGGYGYTF
17 TRBJ2-1 TRBV7-9 TRBD2 . TGTGCCAGCAGCTTAGCCCTAGCGGGAGGGGTCTACAATGAGCAGTTCTTC CASSLALAGGVYNEQFF
14 TRBJ2-3 TRBV30 TRBD2 once TGTGCCTGGAGTGGGACTAGTGGGGCAGATACGCAGTATTTT CAWSGTSGADTQYF
17 TRBJ1-5 TRBV7-3 . . TGTGCCAGCAGCTTAAAGGGGCAGGGGACGAGCAATCAGCCCCAGCATTTT CASSLKGQGTSNQPQHF
14 TRBJ2-7 TRBV7-9 . . TGTGCCAGCAGCTTAGAGCTTCAGGGGTACGAGCAGTACTTC CASSLELQGYEQYF
12 TRBJ2-7 TRBV18 . . TGTGCCAGCTCATTGCCCCGGGACGAGCAGTACTTC CASSLPRDEQYF
13 TRBJ2-5 TRBV7-9 . . TGTGCCAGCAGCTTACTAGTTGTAGAGACCCAGTACTTC CASSLLVVETQYF